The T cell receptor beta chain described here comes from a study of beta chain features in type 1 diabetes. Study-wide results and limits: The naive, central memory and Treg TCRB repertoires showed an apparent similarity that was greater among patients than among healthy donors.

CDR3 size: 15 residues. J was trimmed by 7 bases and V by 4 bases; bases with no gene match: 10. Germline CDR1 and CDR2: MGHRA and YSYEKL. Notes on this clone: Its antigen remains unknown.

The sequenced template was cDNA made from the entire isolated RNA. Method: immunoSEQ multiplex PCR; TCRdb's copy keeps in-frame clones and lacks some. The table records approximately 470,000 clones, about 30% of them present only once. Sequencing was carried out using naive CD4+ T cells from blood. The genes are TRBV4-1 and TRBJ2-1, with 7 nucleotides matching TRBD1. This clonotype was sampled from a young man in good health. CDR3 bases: TGCGCCAGCAGCCTACCTTTCAAGGGGGCGAATGAGCAGTTCTTC. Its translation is CASSLPFKGANEQFF.